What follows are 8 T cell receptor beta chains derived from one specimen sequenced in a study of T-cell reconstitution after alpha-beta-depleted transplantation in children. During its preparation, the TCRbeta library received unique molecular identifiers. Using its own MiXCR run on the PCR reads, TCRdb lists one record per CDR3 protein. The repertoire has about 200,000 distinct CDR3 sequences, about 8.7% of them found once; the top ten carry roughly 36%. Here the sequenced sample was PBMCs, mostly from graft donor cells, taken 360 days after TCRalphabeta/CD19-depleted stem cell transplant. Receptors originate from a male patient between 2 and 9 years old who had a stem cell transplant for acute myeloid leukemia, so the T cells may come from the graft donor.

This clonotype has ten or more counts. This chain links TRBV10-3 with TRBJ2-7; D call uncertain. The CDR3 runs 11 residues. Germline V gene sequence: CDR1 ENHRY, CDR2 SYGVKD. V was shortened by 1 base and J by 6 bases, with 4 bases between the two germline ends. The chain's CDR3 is CAISELGEQYF. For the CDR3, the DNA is TGTGCCATCAGTGAGTTAGGCGAGCAGTACTTC.

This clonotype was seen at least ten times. For the CDR3, the DNA is TGTGCCATCAGTACAGGACCCATGAACACTGAAGCTTTCTTT. It translates to CAISTGPMNTEAFF. The rearrangement uses TRBV10-3 and TRBJ1-1; D may be TRBD1 (5 bases). The CDR3 is 14 amino acids. CDR1 and CDR2 from the germline V gene are ENHRY and SYGVKD. V lost 5 bases and J lost 0, with 10 bases in between.

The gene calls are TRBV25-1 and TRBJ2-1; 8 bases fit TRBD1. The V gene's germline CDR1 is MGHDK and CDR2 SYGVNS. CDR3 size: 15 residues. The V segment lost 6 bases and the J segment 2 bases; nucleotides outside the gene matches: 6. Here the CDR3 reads CASSSRTGPYNEQFF. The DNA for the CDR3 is TGTGCCAGCAGCTCTAGGACAGGGCCCTACAATGAGCAGTTCTTC.

The CDR3: CASSLSQGYEQYV. CDR3 sequence (DNA): TGTGCCAGCTCACTAAGTCAAGGATACGAGCAGTACGTC. The chain recombines TRBV18 with TRBJ2-7; no definite D call. Germline V gene sequence: CDR1 KGHSH, CDR2 LQKENI. The CDR3 length is 13 residues. Trimming shortened V by 4 bases and J by 4 bases, and 11 bases separated the two germline ends.

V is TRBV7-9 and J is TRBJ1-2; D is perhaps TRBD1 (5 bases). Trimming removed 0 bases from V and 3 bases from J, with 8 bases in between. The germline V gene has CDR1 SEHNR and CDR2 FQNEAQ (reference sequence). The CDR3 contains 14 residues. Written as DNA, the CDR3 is TGTGCCAGCAGCTTAGCTTGGGGCGACTATGGCTACACCTTC. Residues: CASSLAWGDYGYTF.

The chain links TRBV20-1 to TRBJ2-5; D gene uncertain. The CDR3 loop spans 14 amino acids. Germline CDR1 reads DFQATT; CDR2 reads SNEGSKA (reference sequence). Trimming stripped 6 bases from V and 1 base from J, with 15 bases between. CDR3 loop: CSAKAQPIQETQYF. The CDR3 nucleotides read TGCAGTGCAAAAGCACAGCCCATCCAAGAGACCCAGTACTTC.

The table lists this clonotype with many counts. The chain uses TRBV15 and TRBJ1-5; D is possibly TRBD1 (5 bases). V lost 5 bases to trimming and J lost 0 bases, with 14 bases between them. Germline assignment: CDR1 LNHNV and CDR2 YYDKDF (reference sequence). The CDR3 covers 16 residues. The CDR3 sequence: CATSGGGLFSNQPQHF. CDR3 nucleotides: TGTGCCACCAGCGGGGGAGGCCTTTTTAGCAATCAGCCCCAGCATTTT.

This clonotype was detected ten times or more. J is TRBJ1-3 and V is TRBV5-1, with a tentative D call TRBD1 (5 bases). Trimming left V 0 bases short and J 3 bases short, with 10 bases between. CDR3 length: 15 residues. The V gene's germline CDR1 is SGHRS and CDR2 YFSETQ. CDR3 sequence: CASSLAWTSGNTIYF. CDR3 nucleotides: TGCGCCAGCAGCTTGGCCTGGACAAGTGGAAACACCATATATTTT. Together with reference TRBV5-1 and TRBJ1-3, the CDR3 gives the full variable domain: KAGVTQTPRYLIKTRGQQVTLSCSPISGHRSVSWYQQTPGQGLQFLFEYFSETQRNKGNFPGRFSGRQFSNSRSEMNVSTLELGDSALYLCASSLAWTSGNTIYFGEGSWLTVV.